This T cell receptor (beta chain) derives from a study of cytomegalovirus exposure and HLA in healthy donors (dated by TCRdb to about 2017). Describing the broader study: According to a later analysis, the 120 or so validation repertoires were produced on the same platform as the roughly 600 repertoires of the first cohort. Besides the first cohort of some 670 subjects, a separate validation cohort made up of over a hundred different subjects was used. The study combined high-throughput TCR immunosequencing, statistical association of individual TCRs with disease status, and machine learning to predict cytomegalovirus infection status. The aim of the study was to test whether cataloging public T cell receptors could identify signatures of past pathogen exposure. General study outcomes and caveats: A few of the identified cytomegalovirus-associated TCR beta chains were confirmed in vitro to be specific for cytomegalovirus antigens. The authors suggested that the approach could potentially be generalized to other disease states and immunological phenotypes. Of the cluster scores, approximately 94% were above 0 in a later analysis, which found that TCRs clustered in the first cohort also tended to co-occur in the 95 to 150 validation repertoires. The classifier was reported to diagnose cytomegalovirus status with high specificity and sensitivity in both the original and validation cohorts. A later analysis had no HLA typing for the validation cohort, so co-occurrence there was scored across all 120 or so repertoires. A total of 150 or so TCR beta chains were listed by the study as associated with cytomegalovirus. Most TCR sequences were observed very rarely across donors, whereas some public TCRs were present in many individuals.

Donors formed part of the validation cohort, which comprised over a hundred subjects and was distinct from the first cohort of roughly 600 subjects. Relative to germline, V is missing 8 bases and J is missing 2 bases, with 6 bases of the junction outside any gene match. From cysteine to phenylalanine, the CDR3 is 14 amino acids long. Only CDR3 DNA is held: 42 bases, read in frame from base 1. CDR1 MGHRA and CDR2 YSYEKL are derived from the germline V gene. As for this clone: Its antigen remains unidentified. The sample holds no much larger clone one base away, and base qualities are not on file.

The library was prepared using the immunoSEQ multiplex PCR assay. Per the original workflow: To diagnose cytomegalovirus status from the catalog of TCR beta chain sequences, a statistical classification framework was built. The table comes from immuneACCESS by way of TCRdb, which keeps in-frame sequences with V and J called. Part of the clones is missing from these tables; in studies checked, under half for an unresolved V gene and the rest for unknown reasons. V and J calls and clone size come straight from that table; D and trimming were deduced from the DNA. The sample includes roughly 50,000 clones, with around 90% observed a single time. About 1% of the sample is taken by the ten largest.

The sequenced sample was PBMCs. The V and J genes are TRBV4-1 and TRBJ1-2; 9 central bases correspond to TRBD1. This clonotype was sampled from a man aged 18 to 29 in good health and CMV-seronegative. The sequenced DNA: TGCGCCAGCGCAAACAGGGGGCGCAACTATGGCTACACCTTC. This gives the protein CASANRGRNYGYTF.